This TCR beta chain derives from a study of blood T cell repertoires in COVID-19. Clones were sequenced by immunoSEQ multiplex PCR, and TCRdb holds only the in-frame ones, with some missing. The sample consists of some 130,000 clones, approximately 89% of them appearing once. Patients from Seattle were sampled longitudinally, starting during active infection. Germline values: CDR1 SGHAT, CDR2 FQDESV (reference sequence). V dropped 5 bases and J dropped 7 bases, with 11 bases sitting between them. The CDR3 contains 13 residues. This clone has only a few counts. This TCR was sampled from a woman aged 70-85 years with COVID-19, enrolled during active disease. The material sequenced was peripheral blood. This chain connects TRBV11-1 to TRBJ2-2; D is perhaps TRBD1 (6 bases). CDR3 sequence reads: CASSRTGFGELFF. The CDR3 DNA follows: TGTGCCAGCAGCCGAACAGGGTTCGGGGAGCTGTTTTTT.